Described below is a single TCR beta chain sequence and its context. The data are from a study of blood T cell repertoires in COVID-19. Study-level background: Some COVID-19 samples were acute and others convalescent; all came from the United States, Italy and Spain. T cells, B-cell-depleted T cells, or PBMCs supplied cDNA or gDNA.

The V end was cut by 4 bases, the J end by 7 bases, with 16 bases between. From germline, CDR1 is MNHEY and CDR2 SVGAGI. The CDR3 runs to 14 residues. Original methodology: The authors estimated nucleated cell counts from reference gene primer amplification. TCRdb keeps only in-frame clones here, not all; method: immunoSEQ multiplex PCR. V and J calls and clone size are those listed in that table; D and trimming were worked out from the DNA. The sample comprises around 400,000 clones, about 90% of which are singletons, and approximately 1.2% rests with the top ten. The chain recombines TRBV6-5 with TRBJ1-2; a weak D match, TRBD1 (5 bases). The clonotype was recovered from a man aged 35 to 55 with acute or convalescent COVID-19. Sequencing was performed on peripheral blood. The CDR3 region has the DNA TGTGCCAGCAGTTCGGAGGGGACCGCAATTGGCTACACCTTC. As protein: CASSSEGTAIGYTF.